This T cell receptor beta chain was captured by sequencing in a study of early T cells in non-severe SARS-CoV-2 infection. Across the whole study: Unpaired chains resulted from sequencing bulk RNA of unsorted whole blood. Study observations and caveats: Matching with VDJdb favored anti-spike CD8 responses (missing private and CD4 specificities).

Notes on this clonotype: Its antigen is not known.

The CDR3 consists of 14 residues. The V end lost 1 base, the J end lost 6 bases, and 12 bases lay between the germline ends. Germline V gene lookup returns CDR1 SGHTA and CDR2 FQGNSA. As part of library construction, unique molecular identifiers were attached to individual cDNA molecules. Each CDR3 protein is one row after TCRdb ran MiXCR on the 5' RACE reads. Of approximately 98,000 distinct CDR3 sequences listed, 12% are singletons. The sequence came from an adult who was a healthcare worker with PCR-confirmed SARS-CoV-2 infection or an uninfected control (not recorded which). The sequencing input was whole blood. The V gene is TRBV7-2, the J gene TRBJ2-5, with D tentatively TRBD1 (6 bases). The CDR3 nucleotides are TGTGCCAGCAGCTTAGGGGGGCTCTTGAAGACCCAGTACTTC. Translating gives CASSLGGLLKTQYF. Using reference TRBV7-2 and TRBJ2-5 for the parts outside the CDR3, the full variable domain is GAGVSQSPSNKVTEKGKDVELRCDPISGHTALYWYRQSLGQGLEFLIYFQGNSAPDKSGLPSDRFSAERTGGSVSTLTIQRTQQEDSAVYLCASSLGGLLKTQYFGPGTRLLVL.